Following are 4 T cell receptor beta chains from one sample sequenced in a study of T cell clones after liver transplantation. Only in-frame clones appear in the TCRdb table, and some are missing; sequencing was by immunoSEQ multiplex PCR. The sample lists about 51,000 clones; 55% to 75% were seen once. This specimen consisted of CD4+ T cells from blood, obtained more than 53 months after liver transplant. Receptors were obtained from a human patient who received a liver transplant. The graft donor may account for some of the T cells.

The genes are TRBV18 and TRBJ2-7, with TRBD1 matching over 10 bases. The germline V gene has CDR1 KGHSH and CDR2 LQKENI. The CDR3 covers 15 residues. Germline trimming cut 6 bases from V and 6 bases from J; bases unmatched to any gene: 11. CDR3 sequence: CASSPTPGQGREQYF. In DNA, the CDR3 is TGTGCCAGCTCCCCCACCCCGGGACAGGGGCGCGAGCAGTACTTC.

The chain recombines TRBV4-2 with TRBJ1-2; D gene unclear. The CDR3 runs to 15 residues. V lost 0 bases, J lost 2 bases, and 10 bases lay in between. In germline, CDR1 is LGHNA, CDR2 YNFKEQ. The CDR3 nucleotides are TGTGCCAGCAGCCAAGAATTGGTCGGCAACTATGGCTACACCTTC. Encoded protein: CASSQELVGNYGYTF.

V is TRBV7-2 and J is TRBJ2-5, with D unresolved. The CDR3 is made up of 15 amino acids. Germline loops: CDR1 SGHTA, CDR2 FQGNSA. V dropped 5 bases and J dropped 7 bases, with 20 bases sitting between them. CDR3 protein: CASSPYATDKRTQYF. CDR3 sequence (DNA): TGTGCCAGCAGCCCGTATGCTACTGACAAGAGGACCCAGTACTTC.

CDR3 nucleotides: TGTGCCAGCAGCCGGGACAGGTACGAGCAGTACTTC. Encoded protein: CASSRDRYEQYF. The chain carries TRBV5-4 and TRBJ2-7; the match to TRBD1 covers 8 bases. Trimming removed 4 bases from V and 4 bases from J; junction bases left unmatched: 1. Germline CDR1 and CDR2: SGHNT and YYREEE (reference sequence). The CDR3 has 12 amino acids.